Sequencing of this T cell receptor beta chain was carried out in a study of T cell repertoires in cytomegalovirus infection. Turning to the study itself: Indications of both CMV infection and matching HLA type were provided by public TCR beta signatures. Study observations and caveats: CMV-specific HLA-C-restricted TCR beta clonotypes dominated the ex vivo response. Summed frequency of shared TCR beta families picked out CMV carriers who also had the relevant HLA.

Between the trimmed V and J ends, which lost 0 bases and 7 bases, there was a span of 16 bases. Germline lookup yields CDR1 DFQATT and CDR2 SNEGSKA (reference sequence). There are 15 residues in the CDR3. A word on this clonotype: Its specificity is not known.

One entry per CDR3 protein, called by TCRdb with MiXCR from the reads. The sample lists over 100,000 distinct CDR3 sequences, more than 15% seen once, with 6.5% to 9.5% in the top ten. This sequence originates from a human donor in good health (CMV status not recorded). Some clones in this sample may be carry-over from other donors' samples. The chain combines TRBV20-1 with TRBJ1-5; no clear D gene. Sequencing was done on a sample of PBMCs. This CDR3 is CSARDHKGSGQPQHF. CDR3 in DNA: TGCAGTGCTAGAGATCACAAGGGCTCGGGACAGCCCCAGCATTTT.